This T cell receptor beta chain was sequenced in a study of shared clonotypes between healthy human individuals. Measured with immunoSEQ multiplex PCR; TCRdb has only the in-frame clones, and not every one. The sample carries approximately 1.5 million clones, around 98% recorded once. Germline V gene lookup returns CDR1 LNHDA and CDR2 SQIVND (reference sequence). The J segment lost 7 bases and the V segment lost 7 bases, leaving 6 bases of the junction unmatched. The CDR3 sequence is 15 residues long. The gene calls are TRBV19 and TRBJ2-1, with TRBD2 matching over 14 bases. This clonotype was sampled from a man younger than 45 in good health. Source material: naive CD4+ T cells sorted from blood. This sample's subset: CD45RA+ positively selected. The CDR3 DNA reads TGTGCCAGTAACCGAGGACTAGCGGGGGGAAATGAGCAGTTCTTC. Translated, it gives CASNRGLAGGNEQFF. Drawing the rest from reference TRBV19 and TRBJ2-1, the complete variable domain is DGGITQSPKYLFRKEGQNVTLSCEQNLNHDAMYWYRQDPGQGLRLIYYSQIVNDFQKGDIAEGYSVSREKKESFPLTVTSAQKNPTAFYLCASNRGLAGGNEQFFGPGTRLTVL.